This is a list of T cell receptor beta chains from one sample in a study of blood T cell repertoires in COVID-19. TCRdb's table, derived via immunoSEQ multiplex PCR, lists solely in-frame clones and lacks some. This sample has tens of thousands of clones; around 79% occur once, and the top ten carry approximately 22%. Specimen: peripheral blood. The receptors derive from a human donor in a cohort sampled during active COVID-19. The CDR3 runs from the conserved cysteine through the conserved F or W. D genes are given only for firm matches. Some rows have no size entry. The others give once, few or many, or a class for an expanded clone.

>17|TRBV15|once|TRBJ2-2|NA
CATNKNRVRYDTGELFF
TGTGCCACCAACAAGAACAGGGTTCGGTATGACACCGGGGAGCTGTTTTTT
>14|TRBV7-9|NA|TRBJ1-3|NA
CASSLYSSGNTIYF
TGTGCCAGCAGCTTATATTCCTCTGGAAACACCATATATTTT
>17|TRBV29-1|NA|TRBJ2-1|TRBD2
CSVDSGTSGRVRGSQFF
TGCAGCGTTGACTCCGGTACTAGCGGGAGGGTAAGGGGATCCCAGTTCTTC
>15|TRBV16|few|TRBJ2-1|NA
CASSQSSSGNNEQFF
TGTGCCAGCAGCCAATCTAGCAGCGGAAACAATGAGCAGTTCTTC
>14|TRBV6-5|NA|TRBJ2-7|NA
CASTWTLYSYEQYF
TGTGCCAGCACCTGGACACTCTACTCCTACGAGCAGTACTTC
>11|TRBV30|NA|TRBJ1-6|NA
CACQRGSPLHF
TGTGCCTGCCAGCGAGGGTCACCCCTCCACTTT
>13|TRBV18|NA|TRBJ2-1|NA
CASSRAGPNEQFF
TGTGCCAGCTCACGGGCGGGACCCAATGAGCAGTTCTTC
>16|TRBV2|NA|TRBJ2-3|TRBD2
CASREKREDPPDTQYF
TGTGCCAGCAGGGAGAAGCGGGAAGACCCCCCAGATACGCAGTATTTT
>14|TRBV11-2|NA|TRBJ2-5|NA
CASRRRGNQETQYF
TGTGCCAGCAGGCGGCGGGGAAACCAAGAGACCCAGTACTTC
>12|TRBV19|NA|TRBJ2-1|NA
CASSIERNEQFF
TGTGCCAGTAGTATCGAGCGGAATGAGCAGTTCTTC
>14|TRBV5-4|NA|TRBJ2-5|NA
CASSLASYQETQYF
TGTGCCAGCAGCTTGGCCAGTTACCAAGAGACCCAGTACTTC
>13|TRBV3-1/TRBV3-2|NA|TRBJ2-5|NA
CASSRREQETQYF
TGTGCCAGCAGCCGAAGGGAGCAAGAGACCCAGTACTTC
>14|TRBV6-5|few|TRBJ2-5|TRBD1
CASRETGWGETQYF
TGTGCCAGCAGAGAGACAGGGTGGGGGGAGACCCAGTACTTC
>14|TRBV27|few|TRBJ2-7|TRBD1
CASSPPGQEYEQYF
TGTGCCAGCAGTCCCCCGGGACAGGAGTACGAGCAGTACTTC
>14|TRBV18|NA|TRBJ1-1|NA
CASSPPYRNTEAFF
TGTGCCAGCTCACCCCCGTATCGGAACACTGAAGCTTTCTTT
>16|TRBV4-1|few|TRBJ2-7|TRBD2
CASSQDRASGSYEQYF
TGCGCCAGCAGCCAAGATCGGGCTAGCGGCTCCTACGAGCAGTACTTC
>15|TRBV7-3|few|TRBJ2-5|TRBD1
CASSLTTGQEETQYF
TGTGCCAGCAGCTTAACGACTGGACAGGAAGAGACCCAGTACTTC
>14|TRBV5-1|NA|TRBJ2-5|NA
CASSLVGDKETQYF
TGCGCCAGCAGCTTGGTGGGAGACAAAGAGACCCAGTACTTC
>12|TRBV27|NA|TRBJ1-4|NA
CASSSNYEKLFF
TGTGCCAGCAGTTCTAACTATGAAAAACTGTTTTTT
>13|TRBV2|many|TRBJ1-2|NA
CASSFVEGNGYTF
TGTGCCAGCAGTTTTGTTGAGGGCAATGGCTACACCTTC
>13|TRBV18|NA|TRBJ1-1|NA
CASSLQVNTEAFF
TGTGCCAGCTCACTGCAGGTGAACACTGAAGCTTTCTTT
>15|TRBV5-1|NA|TRBJ2-1|NA
CASSVLGKAYNEQFF
TGCGCCAGCAGCGTACTAGGAAAAGCCTACAATGAGCAGTTCTTC
>16|TRBV3-1/TRBV3-2|NA|TRBJ2-7|TRBD2
CASSQDLLAESYEQYF
TGTGCCAGCAGCCAAGATCTACTAGCGGAGTCCTACGAGCAGTACTTC
>15|TRBV10-2|NA|TRBJ2-6|NA
CASSEWGAGANVLTF
TGCGCCAGCAGTGAGTGGGGGGCTGGGGCCAACGTCCTGACTTTC
>13|TRBV28|NA|TRBJ1-1|TRBD1
CASSLRRGTEAFF
TGTGCCAGCAGCCTCCGCAGGGGGACTGAAGCTTTCTTT
>14|TRBV9|few|TRBJ2-7|NA
CASSVGTGAYEQYF
TGTGCCAGCAGCGTAGGGACGGGGGCCTACGAGCAGTACTTC
>16|TRBV5-4|NA|TRBJ2-3|TRBD2
CASSSGLAQRGDTQYF
TGTGCCAGCAGCTCCGGACTAGCGCAGCGGGGAGATACGCAGTATTTT
>13|TRBV28|NA|TRBJ2-7|TRBD2
CASTIAGPYEQYF
TGTGCCAGCACTATAGCGGGACCCTACGAGCAGTACTTC
>16|TRBV15|NA|TRBJ2-1|TRBD1
CATSRDYGQGVDEQFF
TGTGCCACCAGCAGAGATTATGGACAGGGAGTCGATGAGCAGTTCTTC
>16|TRBV4-2|NA|TRBJ2-7|NA
CASSQEITPTTYEQYF
TGTGCCAGCAGCCAGGAGATAACCCCTACTACGTACGAGCAGTACTTC
>13|TRBV29-1|NA|TRBJ2-5|NA
CSAATGPAETQYF
TGCAGCGCCGCAACAGGGCCGGCGGAGACCCAGTACTTC
>13|TRBV28|NA|TRBJ1-1|TRBD1
CASTLGQGGEAFF
TGTGCCAGCACCCTCGGACAGGGAGGTGAAGCTTTCTTT
>15|TRBV19|NA|TRBJ2-7|TRBD2
CASSDASGRYYEQYF
TGTGCCAGTAGTGACGCTAGCGGGAGGTACTACGAGCAGTACTTC
>14|TRBV6-2/TRBV6-3|NA|TRBJ2-2|NA
CASSHSKGAGELFF
TGTGCCAGCAGTCATTCGAAGGGAGCCGGGGAGCTGTTTTTT
>17|TRBV4-3|NA|TRBJ2-3|TRBD2
CASSQDLREASTDTQYF
TGCGCCAGCAGCCAAGATTTGCGGGAGGCTAGCACAGATACGCAGTATTTT
>13|TRBV6-5|NA|TRBJ2-5|TRBD1
CATRQGQRETQYF
TGTGCCACCAGACAGGGCCAAAGAGAGACCCAGTACTTC
>14|TRBV19|once|TRBJ1-5|NA
CASSMSGWNQPQHF
TGTGCCAGTAGTATGTCAGGGTGGAATCAGCCCCAGCATTTT
>17|TRBV4-2|NA|TRBJ1-4|TRBD1
CASSQDEEEGAREKLFF
TGTGCCAGCAGCCAAGATGAAGAGGAGGGGGCAAGAGAAAAACTGTTTTTT
>16|TRBV19|NA|TRBJ2-1|TRBD2
CASSITGLAGHNEQFF
TGTGCCAGTAGTATTACAGGACTAGCGGGACACAATGAGCAGTTCTTC
>13|TRBV5-1|NA|TRBJ1-1|NA
CASSLVRGGEAFF
TGCGCCAGCAGTCTAGTCAGGGGCGGTGAAGCTTTCTTT
>15|TRBV7-8|NA|TRBJ1-5|NA
CASSLAYGGIQPQHF
TGTGCCAGCAGCTTAGCATACGGGGGGATCCAGCCCCAGCATTTT
>13|TRBV5-1|few|TRBJ2-7|NA
CASSLRENYEQYF
TGCGCCAGCAGCTTGAGGGAGAACTACGAGCAGTACTTC
>14|TRBV28|NA|TRBJ1-4|NA
CASFSGGTNEKLFF
TGTGCCAGCTTCTCCGGCGGGACTAATGAAAAACTGTTTTTT
>18|TRBV18|NA|TRBJ2-3|TRBD2
CASSHDLTSDTSTDTQYF
TGTGCCAGCTCACACGACCTAACTAGCGATACTAGCACAGATACGCAGTATTTT
>19|TRBV3-1/TRBV3-2|NA|TRBJ2-1|NA
CASSQLTGGGATTYNEQFF
TGTGCCAGCAGCCAACTCACTGGAGGCGGCGCGACTACCTACAATGAGCAGTTCTTC
>15|TRBV28|NA|TRBJ1-4|NA
CASSPLRYTGEKLFF
TGTGCCAGCAGTCCGCTCCGATATACGGGGGAAAAACTGTTTTTT
>14|TRBV4-1|NA|TRBJ2-7|TRBD1
CASSPGTVGYEQYF
TGCGCCAGCAGCCCCGGGACAGTGGGCTACGAGCAGTACTTC
>15|TRBV7-9|few|TRBJ2-7|NA
CASSFSRAGGKEQYF
TGTGCCAGCAGCTTCTCTCGGGCAGGGGGGAAGGAGCAGTACTTC
>14|TRBV30|NA|TRBJ2-7|TRBD1
CAWRGTGGSYEQYF
TGTGCCTGGAGGGGGACAGGGGGCTCCTACGAGCAGTACTTC
>13|TRBV7-3|NA|TRBJ2-1|NA
CASSLGGGFEQFF
TGTGCCAGCAGCTTGGGGGGAGGTTTTGAGCAGTTCTTC
>15|TRBV19|NA|TRBJ2-7|TRBD2
CASSDLAGVTYEQYF
TGTGCCAGTAGCGATCTAGCGGGGGTAACCTACGAGCAGTACTTC
>13|TRBV28|NA|TRBJ1-2|NA
CASSLGGGYGYTF
TGTGCCAGCAGTTTGGGGGGGGGCTATGGCTACACCTTC
>17|TRBV11-3|few|TRBJ2-3|TRBD2
CASSSGLAGGGTDTQYF
TGTGCCAGCAGCTCGGGACTAGCGGGAGGTGGCACAGATACGCAGTATTTT
>16|TRBV19|NA|TRBJ1-2|NA
CASTLPRTEANYGYTF
TGTGCCAGTACCCTACCTCGGACAGAAGCTAACTATGGCTACACCTTC
>13|TRBV10-3|once|TRBJ2-7|TRBD2
CAAGLGGTGEQYF
TGTGCCGCCGGACTGGGAGGGACCGGCGAGCAGTACTTC
>14|TRBV5-1|NA|TRBJ2-7|NA
CASSLRQVSYEQYF
TGCGCCAGCAGCTTGCGGCAGGTCTCCTACGAGCAGTACTTC
>15|TRBV28|NA|TRBJ1-4|TRBD1
CASSLPQGAGEKLFF
TGTGCCAGCAGTTTACCACAGGGGGCAGGGGAAAAACTGTTTTTT
>13|TRBV5-1|NA|TRBJ2-5|NA
CASSLYVGGSLHF
TGCGCCAGCAGCTTGTATGTCGGCGGCTCCCTCCACTTC